This is a list of T cell receptor beta chains from one sample in a study of identical twins. A single record per CDR3 protein comes from TCRdb applying MiXCR to the 5' RACE reads. The sample carries 450,000 or so distinct CDR3 sequences, 20% to 30% recorded once. This sample was shared with a second study, whose subject was T cells expressing NK-cell markers.

The specimen sequenced was CD4+ T cells sorted from blood. Source of these receptors: a woman under 30 in good health. The CDR3 runs from the conserved cysteine through the conserved F or W. The order of the fields is D gene, clone size, J gene, V gene, CDR3 DNA, CDR3 protein. D genes are given only for firm matches. Clone size is stated in some rows and not others, as once, few, many or a class when expanded.

D: -; size: -; J: TRBJ2-5; V: TRBV5-5; DNA: TGTGCCAGCAGCTTGCTGACAGGAGGGGAAGAGACCCAGTACTTC; CDR3: CASSLLTGGEETQYF
D: TRBD2; size: -; J: TRBJ2-5; V: TRBV30; DNA: TGTGCCCTACTTGGGACTAGCGGGAGATATGGGACCCAGTACTTC; CDR3: CALLGTSGRYGTQYF
D: TRBD2; size: -; J: TRBJ2-3; V: TRBV20-1; DNA: TGCAGTGCTAGCTCAGGGGCTAGCGGGAGTTCTACGCAGTATTTT; CDR3: CSASSGASGSSTQYF
D: -; size: -; J: TRBJ1-1; V: TRBV7-2; DNA: TGTGCCAGCAGCACGGAGGGCCCTACTTTCTTT; CDR3: CASSTEGPTFF
D: TRBD2; size: -; J: TRBJ2-1; V: TRBV10-1; DNA: TGCGCCAGCAGTAGGTTCGCGACTAGCGGCTACAATGAGCAGTTCTTC; CDR3: CASSRFATSGYNEQFF
D: TRBD2; size: few; J: TRBJ2-3; V: TRBV7-7; DNA: TGTGCCAGCAGCCCCCGACTAGCGGGAGGCCCAGATACGCAGTATTTT; CDR3: CASSPRLAGGPDTQYF
D: -; size: few; J: TRBJ1-2; V: TRBV6-5; DNA: TGTGCCAGCAGTTACTCAGGGGCTGAGGGCTACACCTTC; CDR3: CASSYSGAEGYTF
D: -; size: few; J: TRBJ2-5; V: TRBV12-3/TRBV12-4; DNA: TGTGCCAGCAGTTTTTGGCGGGAGACCCAGTACTTC; CDR3: CASSFWRETQYF
D: TRBD1; size: -; J: TRBJ1-2; V: TRBV6-1; DNA: TGTGCCAGCAGCCGGGACAGGGCTTCTACTAACTATGGCTACACCTTC; CDR3: CASSRDRASTNYGYTF
D: TRBD1; size: -; J: TRBJ1-1; V: TRBV3-1; DNA: TGTGCCAGCAGCGTCCGGGACAGCACTGAAGCTTTCTTT; CDR3: CASSVRDSTEAFF
D: TRBD1; size: few; J: TRBJ1-2; V: TRBV6-1; DNA: TGTGCCAGCAGTGACGGGACAGGATTTTATGGCTACACCTTC; CDR3: CASSDGTGFYGYTF
D: -; size: few; J: TRBJ2-7; V: TRBV7-9; DNA: TGTGCCAGCACCTCGGGATCTCATGCCTACGAGCAGTACTTC; CDR3: CASTSGSHAYEQYF
D: TRBD2; size: -; J: TRBJ2-7; V: TRBV4-1; DNA: TGCGCCAGCAGCCCAGATCGCAGCGGGAGAAAGGGCAGCGAGCAGTACTTC; CDR3: CASSPDRSGRKGSEQYF
D: TRBD1; size: -; J: TRBJ2-2; V: TRBV9; DNA: TGTGCCAGCAGGTGGGACAGGGGTACCGGGGAGCTGTTTTTT; CDR3: CASRWDRGTGELFF
D: -; size: -; J: TRBJ2-3; V: TRBV12-3/TRBV12-4; DNA: TGTGCCAGCAGTTCCCCCCGCCGTAGCACAGATACGCAGTATTTT; CDR3: CASSSPRRSTDTQYF
D: -; size: few; J: TRBJ2-3; V: TRBV5-1; DNA: TGCGCCAGCAGGGTACAGGAGCTCACAGATACGCAGTATTTT; CDR3: CASRVQELTDTQYF
D: -; size: -; J: TRBJ2-4; V: TRBV27; DNA: TGTGCCAGCAGTTTTCAGGGGGCCAAAAACATTCAGTACTTC; CDR3: CASSFQGAKNIQYF
D: -; size: -; J: TRBJ2-2; V: TRBV10-2; DNA: TGCGCCAGCAGGGAGGGGGCGAACACCGGGGAGCTGTTTTTT; CDR3: CASREGANTGELFF
D: -; size: many; J: TRBJ2-5; V: TRBV18; DNA: TGTGCCAGCAGCCCCCGGTCCCAAGAGACCCAGTACTTC; CDR3: CASSPRSQETQYF
D: TRBD1; size: -; J: TRBJ2-1; V: TRBV7-8; DNA: TGTGCCAGCAGCAAGTGGGATACAGGGGCTTTCGGTGAGCAGTTCTTC; CDR3: CASSKWDTGAFGEQFF
D: -; size: few; J: TRBJ1-3; V: TRBV7-2; DNA: TGTGCCAGCAGCTTACTGTATTATTCCGGCGGAAACACCATATATTTT; CDR3: CASSLLYYSGGNTIYF
D: -; size: few; J: TRBJ1-2; V: TRBV10-3; DNA: TGTGCCATCAGTGAGGGGGAGAACTATGGCTACACCTTC; CDR3: CAISEGENYGYTF
D: TRBD2; size: -; J: TRBJ2-3; V: TRBV7-2; DNA: TGTGCCAGCACTCCTTGGGGGGGTCTTAGCACAGATACGCAGTATTTT; CDR3: CASTPWGGLSTDTQYF
D: -; size: -; J: TRBJ1-1; V: TRBV6-2/TRBV6-3; DNA: TGTGCCAGCAGTCCACGACGCGAAGCTTTCTTT; CDR3: CASSPRREAFF
D: -; size: -; J: TRBJ1-4; V: TRBV20-1; DNA: TGCAGTGCTAGAGGGACAGCAAACAATGAAAAACTGTTTTTT; CDR3: CSARGTANNEKLFF
D: -; size: few; J: TRBJ2-4; V: TRBV29-1; DNA: TGCAGCGTCTTGGGCAAAAACATTCAGTACTTC; CDR3: CSVLGKNIQYF
D: -; size: few; J: TRBJ2-5; V: TRBV20-1; DNA: TGCAGTGCTAGAGACGAAAAAGAGACCCAGTACTTC; CDR3: CSARDEKETQYF
D: -; size: once; J: TRBJ1-4; V: TRBV4-3; DNA: TGCGCCAGCAGCCAAGAGTACCGTGAAAAACTGTTTTTT; CDR3: CASSQEYREKLFF
D: -; size: -; J: TRBJ2-3; V: TRBV20-1; DNA: TGCAGTGCTAGAGATGGTGGGCTAGACACGCAGTATTTT; CDR3: CSARDGGLDTQYF
D: -; size: few; J: TRBJ2-1; V: TRBV5-1; DNA: TGCGCCAGCAGCCCCCACTTGGGCAGGAGCTCCTACAATGAGCAGTTCTTC; CDR3: CASSPHLGRSSYNEQFF
D: -; size: -; J: TRBJ2-1; V: TRBV4-1; DNA: TGCGCCAGCAGCTCTCAGGGTACGACCAATGAGCAGTTCTTC; CDR3: CASSSQGTTNEQFF
D: -; size: -; J: TRBJ1-6; V: TRBV12-3/TRBV12-4; DNA: TGTGCCAGCAGTTTCTCAGGGCAAAATTCACCCCTCCACTTT; CDR3: CASSFSGQNSPLHF
D: TRBD2; size: -; J: TRBJ2-1; V: TRBV6-5; DNA: TGTGCCAGCAGTTACTCTACTAGCGGGAGCAATGAGCAGTTCTTC; CDR3: CASSYSTSGSNEQFF
D: -; size: many; J: TRBJ2-7; V: TRBV27; DNA: TGTGCCAGCAGCCCTATAATACTCGGGGGAGTAACCTACGAGCAGTACTTC; CDR3: CASSPIILGGVTYEQYF
D: TRBD1; size: many; J: TRBJ1-5; V: TRBV12-3/TRBV12-4; DNA: TGTGCCAGCAGTCGAGGGACAGGGAAGATCTCGCCCCAGCATTTT; CDR3: CASSRGTGKISPQHF
D: TRBD1; size: -; J: TRBJ2-4; V: TRBV11-2; DNA: TGTGCCAGCAGCTCCACAGGGGCCCTAGCCAAAAACATTCAGTACTTC; CDR3: CASSSTGALAKNIQYF
D: -; size: few; J: TRBJ2-2; V: TRBV9; DNA: TGTGCCAGCAGCGCGCTTCTGGACAATTGGAACACCGGGGAGCTGTTTTTT; CDR3: CASSALLDNWNTGELFF
D: -; size: few; J: TRBJ1-1; V: TRBV14; DNA: TGTGCCAGCAGCCGTCGAAGACAGGCCCTGAGCGCTGAAGCTTTCTTT; CDR3: CASSRRRQALSAEAFF
D: -; size: -; J: TRBJ2-2; V: TRBV19; DNA: TGTGCCAGTAGTGTGGGGACCACCGGGGAGCTGTTTTTT; CDR3: CASSVGTTGELFF
D: TRBD1; size: -; J: TRBJ2-7; V: TRBV5-1; DNA: TGCGCCAGCAGTTCGACAGGGGGCAATGGGAAGTACTTC; CDR3: CASSSTGGNGKYF
D: -; size: many; J: TRBJ2-1; V: TRBV6-2/TRBV6-3; DNA: TGTGCCAGCAGTTTACTACCCAGCTCCTACAATGAGCAGTTCTTC; CDR3: CASSLLPSSYNEQFF
D: -; size: few; J: TRBJ1-2; V: TRBV5-5; DNA: TGTGCCAGCAGCTTGGCGGAGCTATATGGCTACACCTTC; CDR3: CASSLAELYGYTF
D: -; size: -; J: TRBJ1-4; V: TRBV2; DNA: TGTGCCAGCGAACGAGGGGCTAATGAAAAACTGTTTTTT; CDR3: CASERGANEKLFF
D: -; size: many; J: TRBJ2-3; V: TRBV12-3/TRBV12-4; DNA: TGTGCCAGCAGTTTGGCGAGTTCTTGGAGCACAGATACGCAGTATTTT; CDR3: CASSLASSWSTDTQYF
D: -; size: many; J: TRBJ2-2; V: TRBV7-2; DNA: TGTGCCAGCAGCTTAGTCGGAACTCTTAACACCGGGGAGCTGTTTTTT; CDR3: CASSLVGTLNTGELFF
D: -; size: few; J: TRBJ2-5; V: TRBV5-1; DNA: TGCGCCAGCAGCGGAGAAGGATTTGAGGGAGAGACCCAGTACTTC; CDR3: CASSGEGFEGETQYF
D: TRBD2; size: -; J: TRBJ2-1; V: TRBV12-3/TRBV12-4; DNA: TGTGCCAGCAGTTTATTTGCTAGCGGGGGGGCGGGTGCATATGAGCAGTTCTTC; CDR3: CASSLFASGGAGAYEQFF
D: -; size: -; J: TRBJ2-6; V: TRBV12-3/TRBV12-4; DNA: TGTGCCAGCAGTTTAAGAGGGGTAGGGGCCAACGTCCTGACTTTC; CDR3: CASSLRGVGANVLTF
D: -; size: few; J: TRBJ2-2; V: TRBV12-3/TRBV12-4; DNA: TGTGCCAGCAGTTGGTCCGGGGAGCTGTTTTTT; CDR3: CASSWSGELFF
D: TRBD1; size: many; J: TRBJ1-6; V: TRBV20-1; DNA: TGCAGTGCTAGAGAGCTGGGACAGGTAGACTCACCCCTCCACTTT; CDR3: CSARELGQVDSPLHF
D: -; size: few; J: TRBJ2-1; V: TRBV20-1; DNA: TGCAGTGCTAGCGCGGCAGCCTCCTACAATGAGCAGTTCTTC; CDR3: CSASAAASYNEQFF
D: -; size: -; J: TRBJ1-1; V: TRBV20-1; DNA: TGCAGTGCTAGCGTCGATTTGAACACTGAAGCTTTCTTT; CDR3: CSASVDLNTEAFF
D: TRBD1; size: few; J: TRBJ1-1; V: TRBV2; DNA: TGTGCCAGCAGGAAACTGGGACAGGGGGTGGTGAACACTGAAGCTTTCTTT; CDR3: CASRKLGQGVVNTEAFF
D: TRBD2; size: few; J: TRBJ2-1; V: TRBV20-1; DNA: TGCAGTGCTAGACGTGGGGGGGGGATGCCCTACAATGAGCAGTTCTTC; CDR3: CSARRGGGMPYNEQFF
D: TRBD1; size: -; J: TRBJ2-3; V: TRBV20-1; DNA: TGCAGTGCTGACAGGGGTATAGATACGCAGTATTTT; CDR3: CSADRGIDTQYF
D: TRBD2; size: -; J: TRBJ2-2; V: TRBV7-2; DNA: TGTGCCAGCAGCTTATACCTAGCGGGAAACACCGGGGAGCTGTTTTTT; CDR3: CASSLYLAGNTGELFF
D: -; size: few; J: TRBJ2-7; V: TRBV21-1; DNA: TGTGCCAGCAGCAAAGACAGGTGGACTTTCGTGGTGTACGAGCAGTACTTC; CDR3: CASSKDRWTFVVYEQYF
D: TRBD1; size: few; J: TRBJ2-7; V: TRBV15; DNA: TGTGCCACCAGCAGACCGGGACAGGGGTTCCACGAGCAGTACTTC; CDR3: CATSRPGQGFHEQYF
D: -; size: -; J: TRBJ1-1; V: TRBV7-2; DNA: TGTGCCAGCAGCTTTAAGATAAACTGGGGCACTGAAGCTTTCTTT; CDR3: CASSFKINWGTEAFF